This T cell receptor (beta chain) is from a study of CD8 T cells in Susac syndrome. The germline CDR1 and CDR2 sequences are KGHSH and LQKENI. CDR3 length equals 16 residues. Deletions cut 5 bases from V and 0 bases from J, with 16 bases between. When the RNA was reverse transcribed, random hexamers were used with an input of about 0.45 to 1 ug. The authors amplified TCR beta CDR3 across 54 Vbeta and 13 Jbeta using immunoSEQ multiplex PCR. Via MiXCR, TCRdb re-called the immunoSEQ multiplex PCR reads, giving one row per CDR3 protein. The sample holds 120,000 to 150,000 distinct CDR3 sequences, about 95% seen once. Sequencing of TCR beta drew on CD8+ and CD4+ T cells from blood.

Sequenced input: CD4+ T cells from PBMCs. This TCR came from a human donor with multiple sclerosis. The J gene is TRBJ2-5, the V gene TRBV18; possibly TRBD1 for D (5 bases). The CDR3 region has the DNA TGTGCCAGCTCATTATTCCCCCAAGGGGACCAAGAGACCCAGTACTTC. This codes for CASSLFPQGDQETQYF.